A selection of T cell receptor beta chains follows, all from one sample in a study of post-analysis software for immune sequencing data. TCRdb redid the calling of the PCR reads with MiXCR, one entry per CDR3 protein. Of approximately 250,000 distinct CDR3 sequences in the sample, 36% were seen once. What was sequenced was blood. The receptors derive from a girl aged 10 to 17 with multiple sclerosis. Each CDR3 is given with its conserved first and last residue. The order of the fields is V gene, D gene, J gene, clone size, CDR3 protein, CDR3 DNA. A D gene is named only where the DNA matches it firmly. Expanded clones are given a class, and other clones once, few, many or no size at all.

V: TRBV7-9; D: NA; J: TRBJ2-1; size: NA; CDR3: CASSRRSRDPLGHEQFF; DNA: TGTGCCAGCAGCCGTAGATCCCGGGACCCGCTGGGTCATGAGCAGTTCTTC
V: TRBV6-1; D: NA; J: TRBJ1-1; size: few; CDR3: CASSEGGAPGEAFF; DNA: TGTGCCAGCAGTGAAGGGGGGGCGCCTGGTGAAGCTTTCTTT
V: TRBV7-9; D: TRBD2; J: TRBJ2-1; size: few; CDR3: CATRGAGSYNEQFF; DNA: TGTGCCACGAGAGGAGCGGGATCCTACAATGAGCAGTTCTTC
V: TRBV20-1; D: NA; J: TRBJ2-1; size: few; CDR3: CSARGNTFPYNEQFF; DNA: TGCAGTGCTAGAGGGAATACCTTCCCCTACAATGAGCAGTTCTTC
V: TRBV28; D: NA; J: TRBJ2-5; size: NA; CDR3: CASSLTAGKGETQYF; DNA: TGTGCCAGCAGTTTAACGGCGGGTAAAGGAGAGACCCAGTACTTC
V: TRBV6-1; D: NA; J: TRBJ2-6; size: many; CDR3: CASSDEDSGANVLTF; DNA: TGTGCCAGCAGTGATGAGGATTCTGGGGCCAACGTCCTGACTTTC
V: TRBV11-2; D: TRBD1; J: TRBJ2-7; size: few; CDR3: CASSPSSRQGTFFYNEQYF; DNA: TGTGCCAGCAGCCCCTCATCTCGACAGGGTACCTTTTTTTACAATGAGCAGTACTTC
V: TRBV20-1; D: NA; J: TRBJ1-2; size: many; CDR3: CSASWDPGYTF; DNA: TGCAGTGCTAGCTGGGACCCTGGCTACACCTTC
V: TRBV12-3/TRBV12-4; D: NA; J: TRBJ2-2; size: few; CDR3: CASSLTKGGVSTGELFF; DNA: TGTGCCAGCAGTTTAACGAAAGGGGGGGTCTCAACCGGGGAGCTGTTTTTT
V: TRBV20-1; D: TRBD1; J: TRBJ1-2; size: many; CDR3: CSAKGQGDTF; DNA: TGCAGTGCTAAGGGACAGGGCGACACCTTC
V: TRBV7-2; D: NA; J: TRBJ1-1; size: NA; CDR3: CASSLGGFSTEAFF; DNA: TGTGCCAGCAGCTTAGGGGGGTTCAGCACTGAAGCTTTCTTT
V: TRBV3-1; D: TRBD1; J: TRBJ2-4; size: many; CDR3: CASSHIDRARHIQYF; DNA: TGTGCCAGCAGCCATATCGACAGGGCGAGGCACATTCAGTACTTC
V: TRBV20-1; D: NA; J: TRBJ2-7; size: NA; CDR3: CSARDLSMGGALYEQYF; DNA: TGCAGTGCTAGAGATCTCTCTATGGGCGGGGCCCTCTACGAGCAGTACTTC
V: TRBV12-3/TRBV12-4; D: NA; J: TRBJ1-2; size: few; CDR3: CASSLFSYGYTF; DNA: TGTGCCAGCAGTTTATTTTCCTATGGCTACACCTTC
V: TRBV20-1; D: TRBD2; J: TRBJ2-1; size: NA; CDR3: CSARDRLAGSYNEQFF; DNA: TGCAGTGCTAGAGATCGACTAGCGGGCTCCTACAATGAGCAGTTCTTC
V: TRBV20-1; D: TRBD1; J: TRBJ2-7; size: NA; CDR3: CSARDLDREVEQYF; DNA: TGCAGTGCTAGAGATCTGGACAGGGAGGTCGAGCAGTACTTC